This record concerns one T cell receptor beta chain sequence. Its specificity is unknown. These data originate in a study of cytomegalovirus exposure and HLA in healthy donors. The germline V gene encodes CDR1 WSHSY and CDR2 SAAADI. The CDR3 spans 13 residues. Germline trimming cut 6 bases from V and 7 bases from J; bases unmatched to any gene: 3. Whole-study results and caveats: Earlier findings revealed that most TCR beta V segments proved productive either about 90% or about 30% of the time.

The study ran its PCR with 60 Vbeta and 13 Jbeta primers. As handled by the study authors: Counted up in a later analysis, unique TCR beta chains came to about 83 million, with some 9.9 million shared. TCRdb's copy holds only in-frame clones and misses some; the assay was immunoSEQ multiplex PCR. That table gives V, J and clone size, and the DNA gave D and trimming. Counted here are around 200,000 clones, around 79% occurring once; the ten biggest clones make up 1.5% to 2%. The sequenced sample consisted of PBMCs. The rearrangement uses TRBV10-2 and TRBJ1-6, with 7 bases fitting TRBD1. The sequence was collected from a male donor in good health and CMV-seronegative. The CDR3 coding sequence is TGCGCCAGCAGGGAGGACAGGAATTCACCCCTCCACTTT. Its translation: CASREDRNSPLHF.